These 10 T cell receptor beta chains originate from one sample sequenced in a study of T cell clonotyping in hematopoietic cell transplantation. Clones were sequenced by immunoSEQ multiplex PCR, and TCRdb holds only the in-frame ones, with some missing. The data hold 15,000 to 20,000 clones, with over 90% observed a single time. Sequences were obtained from peripheral blood mononuclear cells. The receptors were gathered from a man aged 40-55 years in good health. Some clones in this sample may be carry-over from other donors' samples.

The chain has TRBV10-1 and TRBJ1-1, with 7 bases matching TRBD1. This CDR3 region has 14 residues. Losses at the gene ends were 9 bases for V and 1 base for J; bases not matched to a gene: 8. Per the germline V gene, CDR1 is WNHNN and CDR2 is SYGVQD (reference sequence). The CDR3: CARGQRNENTEAFF. CDR3 sequence (DNA): TGCGCCAGGGGACAGAGGAATGAGAACACTGAAGCTTTCTTT.

The chain carries TRBV28 and TRBJ2-7; 8 nucleotides line up with TRBD2. The CDR3 covers 14 residues. The ends lost 5 bases at V and 4 bases at J; junction bases unmatched: 7. Germline CDR1 MDHEN, CDR2 SYDVKM. The CDR3 DNA sequence: TGTGCCAGCAGTCGGGCTAGCGGGTTTTACGAGCAGTACTTC. Encoded protein: CASSRASGFYEQYF.

This sequence joins TRBV7-6 and TRBJ1-2, with 9 positions matching TRBD1. With 5 bases clipped from V and 2 bases from J, the junction kept 15 bases outside the gene matches. This CDR3 contains 18 residues. Per germline, CDR1 SGHVS and CDR2 FNYEAQ. The CDR3 DNA follows: TGTGCCAGCAGCCAAATCCCGGGACAGGGCCTAACCAACTATGGCTACACCTTC. This encodes CASSQIPGQGLTNYGYTF.

The CDR3 protein is CASSSTDSGYGYTF. The CDR3 DNA follows: TGCGCCAGCAGCTCCACAGATTCGGGCTATGGCTACACCTTC. The rearrangement uses TRBV5-1 and TRBJ1-2; D is unresolved. V was shortened by 3 bases and J by 4 bases, with 13 bases between the two germline ends. Germline CDR1 and CDR2: SGHRS and YFSETQ. This CDR3 has 14 residues.

The V gene is TRBV5-1, the J gene TRBJ1-1, with a possible D match to TRBD1 (6 bases). CDR1 is SGHRS, CDR2 YFSETQ, per germline. V was cut by 2 bases and J by 1 base, with 9 bases left in between. The CDR3 contains 14 residues. The CDR3 is CASSFGDTNTEAFF. In DNA, the CDR3 is TGCGCCAGCAGCTTCGGGGACACGAACACTGAAGCTTTCTTT.

The rearrangement links TRBV11-2 to TRBJ2-1, with D possibly TRBD2 on 6 matching bases. Germline CDR1 reads SGHAT; CDR2 reads FQNNGV. The germline V and J ends were trimmed by 3 bases and 0 bases, with 6 bases remaining between them. The CDR3 sequence is 14 residues long. The DNA of the CDR3 is TGTGCCAGCAGCTTCGGGGGCTCCTACAATGAGCAGTTCTTC. This codes for CASSFGGSYNEQFF.

V gene TRBV6-5 combines with J gene TRBJ1-2, with 8 nucleotides matching TRBD1. Germline values: CDR1 MNHEY, CDR2 SVGAGI. Losses at the gene ends were 6 bases for V and 5 bases for J; bases not matched to a gene: 5. The CDR3 loop spans 13 amino acids. The CDR3 coding sequence is TGTGCCAGCAGACCTACAGGGGGGTATGGCTACACCTTC. Amino acid sequence: CASRPTGGYGYTF.

The rearrangement uses TRBV5-1 and TRBJ1-1; D not resolved. Trimming cost V 7 bases and J 2 bases, with 9 bases left between them. The CDR3 spans 12 residues. The germline CDR1 and CDR2 sequences are SGHRS and YFSETQ. The chain's CDR3 is CASYGPNTEAFF. The CDR3 DNA follows: TGCGCCAGCTACGGGCCTAACACTGAAGCTTTCTTT.

A single count supports this clone. The CDR3 nucleotides read TGCGCCAGCAGCCAAACGACTAGCGGTTACTCCTACGAGCAGTACTTC. Encoded protein: CASSQTTSGYSYEQYF. The chain is built from TRBV4-1 and TRBJ2-7; 9 bases are shared with TRBD2. The V and J ends lost 2 bases and 0 bases, in that order; junction bases with no gene match: 5. CDR1 MGHRA and CDR2 YSYEKL come from the germline V gene. This CDR3 is 16 amino acids long.

The rearrangement links TRBV4-1 to TRBJ2-7, with D possibly TRBD1 on 5 matching bases. V gave up 3 bases and J gave up 6 bases, with 18 bases separating them. This CDR3 has 15 residues. Looked up from germline, CDR1 is MGHRA and CDR2 is YSYEKL. The CDR3 region has the DNA TGCGCCAGCAGCCAGGCCGGCAGGGAAGGCGGCGAGCAGTACTTC. Protein sequence: CASSQAGREGGEQYF.